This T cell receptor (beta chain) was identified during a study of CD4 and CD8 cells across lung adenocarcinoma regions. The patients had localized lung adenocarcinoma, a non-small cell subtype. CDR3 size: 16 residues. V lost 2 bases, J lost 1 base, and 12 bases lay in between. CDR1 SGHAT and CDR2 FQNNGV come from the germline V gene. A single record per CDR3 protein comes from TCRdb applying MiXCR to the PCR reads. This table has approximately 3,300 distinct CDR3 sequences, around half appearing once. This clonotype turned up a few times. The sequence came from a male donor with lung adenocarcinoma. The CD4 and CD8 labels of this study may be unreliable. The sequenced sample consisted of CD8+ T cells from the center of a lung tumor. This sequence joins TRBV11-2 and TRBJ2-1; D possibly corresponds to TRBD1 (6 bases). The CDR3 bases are TGTGCCAGCAGCTTAAGTTCAGGGGTTTCCTACAATGAGCAGTTCTTC. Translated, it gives CASSLSSGVSYNEQFF.